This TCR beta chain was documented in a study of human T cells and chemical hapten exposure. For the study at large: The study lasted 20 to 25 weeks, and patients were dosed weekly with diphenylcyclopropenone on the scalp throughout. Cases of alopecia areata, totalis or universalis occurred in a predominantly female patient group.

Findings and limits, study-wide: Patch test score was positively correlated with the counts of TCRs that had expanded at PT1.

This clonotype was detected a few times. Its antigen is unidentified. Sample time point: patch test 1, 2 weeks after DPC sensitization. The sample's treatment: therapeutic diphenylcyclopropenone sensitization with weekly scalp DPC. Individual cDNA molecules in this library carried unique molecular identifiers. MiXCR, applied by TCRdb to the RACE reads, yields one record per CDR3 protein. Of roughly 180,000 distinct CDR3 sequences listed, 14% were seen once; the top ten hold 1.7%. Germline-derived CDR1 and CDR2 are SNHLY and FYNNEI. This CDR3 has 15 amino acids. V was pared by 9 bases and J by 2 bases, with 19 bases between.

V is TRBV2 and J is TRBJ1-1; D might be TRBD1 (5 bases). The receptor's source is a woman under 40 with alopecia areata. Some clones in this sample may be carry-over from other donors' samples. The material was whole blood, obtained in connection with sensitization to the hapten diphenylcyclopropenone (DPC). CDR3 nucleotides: TGTGCCAGTGGGGGTGAGGGGCACTTTAACACTGAAGCTTTCTTT. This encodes CASGGEGHFNTEAFF.